This T cell receptor beta chain was found in a study of blood T cell repertoires in COVID-19. CDR3 length: 13 residues. V was pared by 8 bases and J by 7 bases, with 5 bases of the junction left unmatched. CDR1 is SNHLY, CDR2 FYNNEI, per germline. Source study methods: Nucleated cell counts were estimated from reference gene primer amplification. Assay used: immunoSEQ multiplex PCR; TCRdb lists only in-frame clones, some missing. The V and J calls and clone size are taken from that table; D and trimming were inferred from the DNA. The table records over 35,000 clones, around 79% of them present only once. In its sample, this clone was seen once.

The sequenced sample was peripheral blood. The J gene is TRBJ1-6, the V gene TRBV2; 7 bases fit TRBD1. This clonotype was obtained from a man between 70 and 80 years old with acute or convalescent COVID-19. The DNA of the CDR3 is TGTGCCAGCCGCAGGGGGGACAATTCACCCCTCCACTTT. It translates to CASRRGDNSPLHF.